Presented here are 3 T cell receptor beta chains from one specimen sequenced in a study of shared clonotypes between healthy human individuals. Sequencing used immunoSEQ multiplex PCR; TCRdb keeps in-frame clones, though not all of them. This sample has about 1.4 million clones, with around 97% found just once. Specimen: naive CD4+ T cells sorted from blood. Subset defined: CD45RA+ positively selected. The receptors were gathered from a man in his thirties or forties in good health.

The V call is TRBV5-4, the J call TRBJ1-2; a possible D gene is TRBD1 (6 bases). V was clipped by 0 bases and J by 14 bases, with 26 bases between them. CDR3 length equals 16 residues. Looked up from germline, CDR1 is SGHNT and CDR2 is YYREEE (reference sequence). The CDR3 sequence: CASSLVAGAYLTLRTF. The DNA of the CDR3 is TGTGCCAGCAGCTTGGTCGCAGGGGCTTATCTCACTCTACGTACCTTC.

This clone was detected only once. CDR3 amino acids: CASSLDPGREQYF. In DNA form, the CDR3 reads TGTGCCAGCAGCTTAGATCCTGGCCGCGAGCAGTACTTC. The J gene is TRBJ2-7, the V gene TRBV11-3, with no clear D. The CDR3 length is 13 residues. The V end was cut by 0 bases, the J end by 6 bases, with 9 bases between. Germline CDR1 SGHNT, CDR2 YENEEA.

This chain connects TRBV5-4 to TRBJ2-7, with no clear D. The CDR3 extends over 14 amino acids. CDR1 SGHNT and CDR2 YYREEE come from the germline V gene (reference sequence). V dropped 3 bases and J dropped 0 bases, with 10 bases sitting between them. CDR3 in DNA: TGTGCCAGCAGCTCCCCTAAGAACTCCTACGAGCAGTACTTC. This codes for CASSSPKNSYEQYF.